The 26 T cell receptor beta chains in this list originate from one sample, sequenced in a study of T cell responses to AZD1222 COVID-19 vaccine. Sequencing used immunoSEQ multiplex PCR; TCRdb keeps in-frame clones, though not all of them. Here the sample spans about 44,000 clones, over 70% being singletons. This sample comprised peripheral blood, obtained on day 0 of AZD1222 vaccination. Receptor source: an adult in good health.

The genes are TRBV18 and TRBJ1-6; D gene unclear. The CDR3 is 14 residues long. V gave up 3 bases and J gave up 6 bases, with 9 bases separating them. Germline V gene data show CDR1 as KGHSH and CDR2 as LQKENI. The CDR3 spells CASSPDQSNSPLHF. CDR3 bases: TGTGCCAGCTCACCCGATCAATCTAATTCACCCCTCCACTTT. Full variable domain (remainder filled in from reference TRBV18 and TRBJ1-6): NAGVMQNPRHLVRRRGQEARLRCSPMKGHSHVYWYRQLPEEGLKFMVYLQKENIIDESGMPKERFSAEFPKEGPSILRIQQVVRGDSAAYFCASSPDQSNSPLHFGNGTRLTVT.

The chain has TRBV6-6 and TRBJ1-2; 12 bases map to TRBD1. V shed 5 bases and J 8 bases; nucleotides not matched to a gene: 15. CDR3 length equals 17 residues. Germline V CDR1 and CDR2: MNHNY, SVGAGI (reference sequence). The chain's CDR3 is CASSPGGTGGVSGGYTF. Here the CDR3 DNA reads TGTGCCAGCAGTCCAGGAGGGACAGGGGGCGTCTCGGGCGGCTACACCTTC.

This clone was counted a few times. This rearrangement joins TRBV28 to TRBJ1-2; D unclear. The V end lost 6 bases, the J end lost 7 bases, and 24 bases lay between the germline ends. The germline CDR1 and CDR2 sequences are MDHEN and SYDVKM. The CDR3 totals 16 residues. The DNA of the CDR3 is TGTGCCAGCAGACCCGGGGATTCCACCTCGGGGTCTGGCTACACCTTC. Translated: CASRPGDSTSGSGYTF.

The chain combines TRBV7-9 with TRBJ1-4; perhaps TRBD1 as D (5 bases). Germline CDR1 SEHNR, CDR2 FQNEAQ (reference sequence). V was trimmed by 3 bases and J by 2 bases, leaving 13 bases between them. This CDR3 has 16 residues. This CDR3 reads CASSFTQKGTNEKLFF. CDR3 nucleotide sequence: TGTGCCAGCAGCTTCACGCAAAAGGGGACTAATGAAAAACTGTTTTTT.

This clone was seen a few times. The chain recombines TRBV2 with TRBJ2-2, with 10 bases lining up with TRBD2. Germline CDR1 SNHLY, CDR2 FYNNEI. The CDR3 loop spans 15 amino acids. Trimming cost V 5 bases and J 8 bases; bases outside gene matches: 8. As DNA, the CDR3 is TGTGCCAGCAGTCCGGGACTAGCGAGGTGGGGGGAGCTGTTTTTT. Protein: CASSPGLARWGELFF. The full variable domain, rest sourced from reference TRBV2 and TRBJ2-2, is EPEVTQTPSHQVTQMGQEVILRCVPISNHLYFYWYRQILGQKVEFLVSFYNNEISEKSEIFDDQFSVERPDGSNFTLKIRSTKLEDSAMYFCASSPGLARWGELFFGEGSRLTVL.

The chain has TRBV11-3 and TRBJ2-7; 7 positions match TRBD1. The germline V gene encodes CDR1 SGHNT and CDR2 YENEEA. V trimming: 5 bases; J trimming: 7 bases; junction bases outside the gene matches: 8. The CDR3 has 13 residues. DNA of the CDR3: TGTGCCAGCAGCAAAGGGGACAGTAGGGAGCAGTACTTC. Translated: CASSKGDSREQYF.

The chain has TRBV19 and TRBJ1-2, with 7 bases matching TRBD1. V was clipped by 6 bases and J by 3 bases; unmatched bases: 4. CDR1 and CDR2 from the germline V gene are LNHDA and SQIVND (reference sequence). The CDR3 extends over 13 amino acids. In DNA, the CDR3 is TGTGCCAGTAGGGGGACAGCAGACTATGGCTACACCTTC. It codes for CASRGTADYGYTF.

The chain combines TRBV3-1 (or the pseudogene TRBV3-2) with TRBJ2-7; 12 nucleotides match TRBD2. Losses at the gene ends were 4 bases for V and 6 bases for J; bases not matched to a gene: 4. The CDR3 totals 14 residues. CDR1 and CDR2 from the germline V gene are LGHDT and YNNKEL (reference sequence). CDR3: CASSPGTSGCEQYF. In DNA form, the CDR3 reads TGTGCCAGCAGCCCCGGGACTAGCGGGTGCGAGCAGTACTTC.

This chain connects TRBV6-5 to TRBJ1-5; D possibly corresponds to TRBD1 (6 bases). Germline V gene lookup returns CDR1 MNHEY and CDR2 SVGAGI. The CDR3 is made up of 15 amino acids. The ends were cut back, 6 bases at V and 0 bases at J, with 12 bases in the middle. In DNA, the CDR3 is TGTGCCAGCAGCGCGGACAGAAATAGCAATCAGCCCCAGCATTTT. It is translated as CASSADRNSNQPQHF.

The V call is TRBV6-8, the J call TRBJ1-1, with 7 bases that match TRBD1. J gave up 8 bases and V 6 bases, and 12 bases lay outside the gene matches. This CDR3 contains 14 residues. The germline V gene has CDR1 MNHGY and CDR2 SAAAGT. Here the CDR3 DNA reads TGTGCCAGCAGCAAGGGACAGAAAATCTTAGAAGCTTTCTTT. Translation: CASSKGQKILEAFF.

The chain joins TRBV5-4 to TRBJ2-3; TRBD1 matches 8 bases. The germline gives CDR1 SGHNT, CDR2 YYREEE (reference sequence). The CDR3 runs to 18 residues. V gave up 4 bases and J gave up 0 bases; unmatched junction bases: 13. The CDR3 sequence: CASSALRTGKTSTDTQYF. The CDR3 nucleotides are TGTGCCAGCAGCGCACTACGGACAGGGAAGACTAGCACAGATACGCAGTATTTT.

The chain uses TRBV11-2 and TRBJ2-7, with D unresolved. Germline V gene lookup returns CDR1 SGHAT and CDR2 FQNNGV. Trimming shortened V by 6 bases and J by 2 bases, and 11 bases separated the two germline ends. This CDR3 is 13 amino acids long. The DNA of the CDR3 is TGTGCCAGCAGTTTTCTCGTTACCTACGAGCAGTACTTC. Amino acids: CASSFLVTYEQYF.

The chain joins TRBV6-5 to TRBJ2-2, with 7 bases matching TRBD2. The CDR3 spans 16 residues. With V trimmed by 2 bases and J by 0 bases, 3 bases remained unmatched. Germline V gene data show CDR1 as MNHEY and CDR2 as SVGAGI. The CDR3 sequence: CASSYGTSANTGELFF. Written as DNA, the CDR3 is TGTGCCAGCAGTTACGGCACTAGCGCGAACACCGGGGAGCTGTTTTTT.

The V call is TRBV5-6, the J call TRBJ2-4; D unresolved. Trimming removed 2 bases at V and 6 bases at J, with 21 bases between. CDR3 size: 17 residues. Germline CDR1 is SGHDT and CDR2 is YYEEEE. CDR3 residues: CASSFGFSVGAGNIQYF. CDR3 DNA sequence: TGTGCCAGCAGCTTCGGATTCAGTGTCGGCGCAGGAAACATTCAGTACTTC.

The chain is built from TRBV28 and TRBJ1-5, with 7 nucleotides matching TRBD1. This CDR3 is built from 17 residues. Trimming cost V 6 bases and J 0 bases; bases outside gene matches: 11. Germline lookup yields CDR1 MDHEN and CDR2 SYDVKM. This chain's CDR3 is CASSPGGGFFSNQPQHF. Here the CDR3 DNA reads TGTGCCAGCAGCCCAGGGGGGGGCTTTTTTAGCAATCAGCCCCAGCATTTT.

The V and J genes are TRBV19 and TRBJ2-7, with D unclear. Germline-derived CDR1 and CDR2 are LNHDA and SQIVND (reference sequence). The CDR3 is 16 residues long. The V gene lost 1 base and the J gene lost 5 bases, with 18 bases spanning the gap. The CDR3 region has the DNA TGTGCCAGTAGTATAGTTTTTGCCGGAACAGATAACGAGCAGTACTTC. Encoded protein: CASSIVFAGTDNEQYF.

V and J are TRBV23-1 and TRBJ2-7; 10 nucleotides align to TRBD1. TRBV23-1 has ORF status, its function being uncertain. The junction had 5 bases not matched to a gene; V was cut back by 0 bases and J by 0 bases. CDR3 length: 17 amino acids. CDR3 amino acids: CASSQSPRQGASYEQYF. The DNA of the CDR3 is TGCGCCAGCAGTCAATCGCCCCGACAGGGGGCCTCCTACGAGCAGTACTTC.

V and J are TRBV2 and TRBJ1-5; D remains ambiguous. Trimming left V 6 bases short and J 2 bases short, with 11 bases between. This CDR3 contains 14 residues. The germline V gene encodes CDR1 SNHLY and CDR2 FYNNEI. This CDR3 reads CASSPRSGNQPQHF. The CDR3 coding sequence is TGTGCCAGCAGCCCTCGGTCCGGCAATCAGCCCCAGCATTTT.

This chain uses TRBV5-1 with TRBJ2-2; D call uncertain. Germline V gene data show CDR1 as SGHRS and CDR2 as YFSETQ. The CDR3 totals 14 residues. V lost 0 bases and J 0 bases, leaving 3 bases between the germline ends. The CDR3 loop is CASSLAPNTGELFF. The CDR3, as DNA: TGCGCCAGCAGCTTGGCCCCGAACACCGGGGAGCTGTTTTTT. The whole variable domain, filled in from reference TRBV5-1 and TRBJ2-2, reads KAGVTQTPRYLIKTRGQQVTLSCSPISGHRSVSWYQQTPGQGLQFLFEYFSETQRNKGNFPGRFSGRQFSNSRSEMNVSTLELGDSALYLCASSLAPNTGELFFGEGSRLTVL.

The V call is TRBV3-1 (or the pseudogene TRBV3-2), the J call TRBJ1-1; no reliable D call. Trimming cost V 1 base and J 1 base, with 7 bases left between them. The germline V gene has CDR1 LGHDT and CDR2 YNNKEL (reference sequence). This CDR3 spans 14 amino acids. The CDR3 protein is CASSQGKANTEAFF. The CDR3 nucleotides read TGTGCCAGCAGCCAAGGAAAAGCGAACACTGAAGCTTTCTTT.

The chain recombines TRBV5-5 with TRBJ1-6; 7 bases align to TRBD1. This CDR3 is 14 amino acids long. Germline CDR1 is SGHKS and CDR2 is YYEKEE (reference sequence). J was trimmed by 10 bases and V by 2 bases; bases with no gene match: 6. In nucleotides, the CDR3 is TGTGCCAGCAGCTTAGACAGGGAAGGCTCACCCCTCCACTTT. It yields the protein CASSLDREGSPLHF.

The chain has TRBV5-4 and TRBJ2-5; D perhaps matches TRBD2 (7 bases). CDR3 length: 14 amino acids. CDR1 is SGHNT and CDR2 is YYREEE in the germline V gene (reference sequence). Trimming removed 4 bases at V and 5 bases at J, with 15 bases between. The CDR3 is CASSPKGGRETQYF. CDR3 sequence (DNA): TGTGCCAGCAGCCCCAAGGGGGGGAGGGAGACCCAGTACTTC. The full variable domain, its missing parts supplied by reference TRBV5-4 and TRBJ2-5, is ETGVTQSPTHLIKTRGQQVTLRCSSQSGHNTVSWYQQALGQGPQFIFQYYREEENGRGNFPPRFSGLQFPNYSSELNVNALELDDSALYLCASSPKGGRETQYFGPGTRLLVL.

This chain uses TRBV7-8 with TRBJ2-7; D is unresolved. The CDR3 sequence is 12 residues long. V was pared by 5 bases and J by 1 base, with 6 bases between. Germline CDR1 is SGHVS and CDR2 is FQNEAQ. The CDR3 bases are TGTGCCAGCAGCCCAGCGTCCTACGAGCAGTACTTC. It is translated as CASSPASYEQYF.

V gene TRBV4-2 combines with J gene TRBJ1-3; unclear D gene. The V and J ends lost 0 bases and 4 bases respectively, with 10 bases between them. This CDR3 spans 15 amino acids. Germline loops: CDR1 LGHNA, CDR2 YNFKEQ. The CDR3 reads CASSQEGGFGNTIYF. In nucleotides, the CDR3 is TGTGCCAGCAGCCAAGAAGGCGGGTTCGGAAACACCATATATTTT.

The chain carries TRBV6-6 and TRBJ1-5, with D possibly matching TRBD1 (5 bases). The V and J ends lost 5 bases and 0 bases respectively, with 20 bases between them. The germline V gene encodes CDR1 MNHNY and CDR2 SVGAGI (reference sequence). CDR3 length equals 18 residues. The CDR3 sequence: CASSQGRGGFVSNQPQHF. The CDR3 nucleotides are TGTGCCAGCAGTCAGGGACGGGGCGGATTTGTTAGCAATCAGCCCCAGCATTTT.

The chain is built from TRBV10-3 and TRBJ1-5, with D perhaps matching TRBD1 (5 bases). V shed 4 bases and J shed 6 bases, with 19 bases lying between them. Germline V gives CDR1 ENHRY, CDR2 SYGVKD. The CDR3 is made up of 16 amino acids. The CDR3 sequence is CAISAGQGVDRQPQHF. The CDR3 DNA follows: TGTGCCATCAGTGCCGGCCAAGGGGTAGACCGTCAGCCCCAGCATTTT.